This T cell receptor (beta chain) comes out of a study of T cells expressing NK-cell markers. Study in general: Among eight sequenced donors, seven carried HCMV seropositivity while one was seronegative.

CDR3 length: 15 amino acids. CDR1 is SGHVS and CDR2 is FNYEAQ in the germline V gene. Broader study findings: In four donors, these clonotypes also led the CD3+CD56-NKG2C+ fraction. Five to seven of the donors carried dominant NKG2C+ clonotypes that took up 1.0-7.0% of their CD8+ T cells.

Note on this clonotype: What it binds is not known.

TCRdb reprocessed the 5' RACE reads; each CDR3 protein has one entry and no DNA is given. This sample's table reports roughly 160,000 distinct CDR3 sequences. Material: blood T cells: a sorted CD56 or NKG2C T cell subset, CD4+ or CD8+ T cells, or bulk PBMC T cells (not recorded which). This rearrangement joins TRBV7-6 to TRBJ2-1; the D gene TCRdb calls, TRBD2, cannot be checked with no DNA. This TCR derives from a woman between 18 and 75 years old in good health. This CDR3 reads CASSFPAGGRDEQFF.